What follows is one TCR beta chain and its context. The authors' processing: Amplification with reference gene primers provided the estimates of nucleated cell counts. Sequencing used immunoSEQ multiplex PCR; TCRdb keeps in-frame clones, though not all of them. For V, J and clone size, that table is used; D and trimming come from the DNA. The table shows fewer than 150,000 clones, with approximately 80% occurring only once. The record originates from a study of blood T cell repertoires in COVID-19. This CDR3 is 14 amino acids long. Germline values: CDR1 MNHEY, CDR2 SVGAGI. Germline trimming cut 8 bases from V and 6 bases from J; bases unmatched to any gene: 8.

The sample was peripheral blood. The clonotype comes from a woman aged 45-65 years with acute or convalescent COVID-19. The chain recombines TRBV6-5 with TRBJ1-5; 9 bases are a match to TRBD1. CDR3 bases: TGTGCCAGCCGGGCGGGACAGGGCGTTCAGCCCCAGCATTTT. Its translation: CASRAGQGVQPQHF.